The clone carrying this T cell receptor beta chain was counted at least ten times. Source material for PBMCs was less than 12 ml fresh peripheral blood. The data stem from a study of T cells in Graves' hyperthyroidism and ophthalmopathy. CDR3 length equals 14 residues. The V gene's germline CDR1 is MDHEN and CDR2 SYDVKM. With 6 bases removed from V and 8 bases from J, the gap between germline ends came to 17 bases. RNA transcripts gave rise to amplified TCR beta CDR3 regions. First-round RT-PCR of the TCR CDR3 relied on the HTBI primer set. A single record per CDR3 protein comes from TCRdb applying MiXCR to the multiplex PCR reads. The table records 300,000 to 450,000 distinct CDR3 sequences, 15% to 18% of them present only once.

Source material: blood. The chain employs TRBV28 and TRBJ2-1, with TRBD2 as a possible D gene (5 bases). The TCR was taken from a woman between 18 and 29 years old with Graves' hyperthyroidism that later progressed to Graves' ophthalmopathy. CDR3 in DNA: TGTGCCAGCAGGCGAGAGGGCGAGACCGATGAGCAGTTCTTC. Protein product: CASRREGETDEQFF.